Included here is one TCR beta chain sequence, with context. Its antigen is still unknown. The sample comes from a study of graft-versus-host responses after intestinal transplantation. Study-level information: Anti-thymocyte globulin served as induction for all recipients, who then took tacrolimus and steroids for approximately three years.

Generated by immunoSEQ multiplex PCR, the TCRdb table keeps only in-frame clones and is missing some. The sample has tens of thousands of clones, about 81% seen once. V was cut by 4 bases and J by 5 bases, with 6 bases left in between. The CDR3 consists of 11 residues. Germline V gene data show CDR1 as SGHNT and CDR2 as YYREEE (reference sequence). This sequence joins TRBV5-4 and TRBJ2-5; D is possibly TRBD2 (5 bases). The sequence derives from a human donor who received an intestinal transplant. Material: unstimulated CD4+ T cells sorted from spleen or lymph node cells, obtained before intestinal transplant. The DNA for the CDR3 is TGTGCCAGCAGCCGAGGGGAGACCCAGTACTTC. It encodes CASSRGETQYF.